These 23 T cell receptor beta chains came from one sample sequenced in a study of identical twins. A single record per CDR3 protein comes from TCRdb applying MiXCR to the 5' RACE reads. The sample holds roughly 570,000 distinct CDR3 sequences, nearly 10% seen once. The sample also formed part of further work on yellow fever vaccine responses in identical twins.

The sample comprised PBMCs. The receptors originated from a woman younger than 30 in good health.

The sample holds a few counts of this clonotype. The chain uses TRBV7-9 and TRBJ2-7, with D unclear. The CDR3 length is 13 residues. The germline V and J ends were trimmed by 3 bases and 3 bases, with 9 bases remaining between them. The germline gives CDR1 SEHNR, CDR2 FQNEAQ (reference sequence). CDR3 region: CASSFENNYEQYF. The CDR3 bases are TGTGCCAGCAGCTTTGAAAATAACTACGAGCAGTACTTC.

This clonotype has a handful of counts. The V gene is TRBV27, the J gene TRBJ2-7; 10 bases agree with TRBD2. Germline CDR1 and CDR2: MNHEY and SMNVEV (reference sequence). The junction had 4 bases not matched to a gene; V was cut back by 5 bases and J by 0 bases. The CDR3 has 15 residues. In DNA, the CDR3 is TGTGCCAGCAGTCCTAGCGGGGGCAGCTCCTACGAGCAGTACTTC. Translation gives CASSPSGGSSYEQYF.

V usage is TRBV6-1 and J usage is TRBJ2-7; D is unresolved. This CDR3 region has 13 residues. The V end lost 4 bases, the J end lost 4 bases, and 11 bases lay between the germline ends. Germline CDR1 and CDR2: MNHNS and SASEGT. The CDR3 DNA follows: TGTGCCAGCAGTGCCGGCTTGGGGTACGAGCAGTACTTC. Protein sequence: CASSAGLGYEQYF.

The V gene is TRBV2, the J gene TRBJ2-5; weak D call: TRBD2 (6 bases). V was shortened by 5 bases and J by 4 bases, with 20 bases between the two germline ends. CDR3 length: 16 residues. Germline CDR1 is SNHLY and CDR2 is FYNNEI. The CDR3 DNA follows: TGTGCCAGCAGTCCGGGAGATGTTGGGAGGCCAGAGACCCAGTACTTC. Its translation is CASSPGDVGRPETQYF.

The chain couples TRBV27 to TRBJ2-1; D is unresolved. The CDR3 totals 15 residues. Trimming shortened V by 3 bases and J by 0 bases, and 9 bases separated the two germline ends. CDR1 is MNHEY, CDR2 SMNVEV, per germline (reference sequence). The CDR3: CASSFRQLSYNEQFF. The CDR3 DNA reads TGTGCCAGCAGTTTCCGGCAGCTCTCCTACAATGAGCAGTTCTTC.

The sample holds one count of this clonotype. The chain is built from TRBV2 and TRBJ2-7; unclear D gene. Germline loops: CDR1 SNHLY, CDR2 FYNNEI. This CDR3 is 10 amino acids long. The ends were cut back, 2 bases at V and 9 bases at J, with 5 bases in the middle. In nucleotides, the CDR3 is TGTGCCAGCAGTGAAAGTCGGCAGTACTTC. Its protein product is CASSESRQYF.

This clonotype was seen ten or more times. The rearrangement joins TRBV4-1 to TRBJ2-7; possibly TRBD1 for D (5 bases). The CDR3 sequence is 13 residues long. Germline assignment: CDR1 MGHRA and CDR2 YSYEKL. Trimming took off 0 bases at V and 8 bases at J, with 11 bases between the two ends. CDR3 loop: CASSQDSDSQQYF. DNA for the CDR3: TGCGCCAGCAGCCAAGATTCAGACAGTCAGCAGTACTTC.

DNA of the CDR3: TGTGCCAGCAGTCGAAGCAGGGTCGGCGATGAGCAGTTCTTC. It encodes CASSRSRVGDEQFF. The chain recombines TRBV12-3 or TRBV12-4 with TRBJ2-1; D is possibly TRBD1 (5 bases). Trimming pared 5 bases from V and 8 bases from J, leaving 16 bases between. This CDR3 is 14 amino acids long.

In this sample, this clonotype turned up many times. The rearrangement joins TRBV20-1 to TRBJ2-7; 13 nucleotides agree with TRBD2. Trimming took 0 bases from V and 3 from J; bases not matched to a gene: 5. This CDR3 spans 16 amino acids. Looked up from germline, CDR1 is DFQATT and CDR2 is SNEGSKA (reference sequence). CDR3 DNA: TGCAGTGCTAGAGACCTTAGACTAGCGGGGGGCTACGAGCAGTACTTC. Its translation: CSARDLRLAGGYEQYF.

The V gene is TRBV29-1, the J gene TRBJ2-7, with D uncertain. The CDR3 totals 12 residues. CDR1 SQVTM and CDR2 ANQGSEA come from the germline V gene. V was clipped by 5 bases and J by 1 base, with 9 bases between them. The CDR3 is CSVNSGSYEQYF. In DNA, the CDR3 is TGCAGCGTTAACAGTGGGTCCTACGAGCAGTACTTC.

This chain joins TRBV2 and TRBJ2-5; a weak D match, TRBD1 (6 bases). In germline, CDR1 is SNHLY, CDR2 FYNNEI. V was pared by 6 bases and J by 4 bases, with 12 bases between. The CDR3 is made up of 13 amino acids. The chain's CDR3 is CASRATGIETQYF. The CDR3 coding sequence is TGTGCCAGCAGAGCTACAGGGATAGAGACCCAGTACTTC.

This clonotype was counted at least ten times. The chain combines TRBV28 with TRBJ2-1; the D gene could be TRBD1 or TRBD2 (6 bases each). The CDR3 runs 18 residues. From germline, CDR1 is MDHEN and CDR2 SYDVKM. V shed 6 bases and J shed 2 bases, with 23 bases lying between them. CDR3 protein: CASSERGADVNPYNEQFF. The CDR3 nucleotides are TGTGCCAGCAGCGAAAGGGGGGCAGACGTTAACCCCTACAATGAGCAGTTCTTC.

This clonotype was picked up many times. V is TRBV20-1 and J is TRBJ2-1, with D uncertain. The germline gives CDR1 DFQATT, CDR2 SNEGSKA (reference sequence). This CDR3 comprises 14 residues. V lost 6 bases and J 6 bases, leaving 18 bases between the germline ends. CDR3 amino acids: CSAVITGKSNEQFF. The CDR3 DNA follows: TGCAGTGCAGTGATCACGGGTAAAAGCAATGAGCAGTTCTTC.

In regard to this clonotype: A clone one base away is much larger, so this may be a read error. The chain couples TRBV7-2 to TRBJ2-1, with 12 bases identical to TRBD2. There are 14 residues in the CDR3. Germline values: CDR1 SGHTA, CDR2 FQGNSA. The CDR3 nucleotides read TGTGCCAGCAGCTCCCGGACTAGCGGGACCCACGCCGCCTTC. Its protein is CASSSRTSGTHAAF.

V usage is TRBV30 and J usage is TRBJ2-2; 11 bases are a match to TRBD2. Germline assignment: CDR1 GTSNPN and CDR2 SVGIG (reference sequence). V was clipped by 5 bases and J by 5 bases; unmatched bases: 7. The CDR3 has 15 amino acids. CDR3 amino acids: CAWDTSGGWTGELFF. The CDR3 DNA sequence: TGTGCCTGGGATACTAGCGGGGGATGGACCGGGGAGCTGTTTTTT.

There are many counts of this clonotype. V gene TRBV2 combines with J gene TRBJ2-1; no reliable D call. This CDR3 has 15 residues. The V gene lost 4 bases and the J gene lost 0 bases, with 10 bases spanning the gap. Germline V lookup: CDR1 SNHLY, CDR2 FYNNEI. The CDR3 here is CASSGQQRSYNEQFF. The CDR3 DNA reads TGTGCCAGCAGTGGTCAACAGCGCTCCTACAATGAGCAGTTCTTC. The full variable domain, completed using reference TRBV2 and TRBJ2-1, is EPEVTQTPSHQVTQMGQEVILRCVPISNHLYFYWYRQILGQKVEFLVSFYNNEISEKSEIFDDQFSVERPDGSNFTLKIRSTKLEDSAMYFCASSGQQRSYNEQFFGPGTRLTVL.

This clonotype was seen repeatedly, ten times or more. This chain connects TRBV5-6 to TRBJ2-7; 8 bases match TRBD1. The germline V gene has CDR1 SGHDT and CDR2 YYEEEE. CDR3 size: 15 residues. V shed 0 bases and J 1 base; nucleotides not matched to a gene: 3. In nucleotides, the CDR3 is TGTGCCAGCAGCTTGGCGGGACAGGAGTCCTACGAGCAGTACTTC. The encoded protein is CASSLAGQESYEQYF.

The gene calls are TRBV3-1 and TRBJ2-1, with D perhaps TRBD1 (5 bases). Deletions cut 0 bases from V and 13 bases from J, with 13 bases between. This CDR3 has 13 amino acids. In germline, CDR1 is LGHDT, CDR2 YNNKEL (reference sequence). The CDR3 DNA reads as TGTGCCAGCAGCCAAGATATGCAGGGCCCCCAGTTCTTC. The encoded protein is CASSQDMQGPQFF.

This chain joins TRBV28 and TRBJ2-2; TRBD2 is a possible D gene (6 bases). Germline CDR1 and CDR2: MDHEN and SYDVKM. This CDR3 has 16 residues. The V end lost 6 bases, the J end lost 5 bases, and 19 bases lay between the germline ends. CDR3 residues: CASRSPFAGNTGELFF. The CDR3 DNA reads as TGTGCCAGCAGGTCCCCTTTCGCGGGGAATACCGGGGAGCTGTTTTTT.

This clonotype occurred many times. The genes are TRBV12-3 or TRBV12-4 and TRBJ2-1, with TRBD1 identical over 7 bases. Trimming cost V 3 bases and J 3 bases; bases outside gene matches: 5. The CDR3 has 15 residues. The DNA of the CDR3 is TGTGCCAGCAGTTTGGGACAGACCAACTACAATGAGCAGTTCTTC. The encoded protein is CASSLGQTNYNEQFF.

This clonotype has at least ten counts. This chain connects TRBV3-1 to TRBJ2-5; 7 nucleotides line up with TRBD2. The V gene end was trimmed by 1 base and the J gene end by 7 bases; junction bases not matched to a gene: 3. CDR1 and CDR2 (germline): LGHDT, YNNKEL (reference sequence). This CDR3 region has 13 residues. CDR3 loop: CASSQVPGGTQYF. The CDR3 nucleotides are TGTGCCAGCAGCCAAGTCCCGGGGGGGACCCAGTACTTC.

This clonotype was picked up many times. This chain links TRBV20-1 with TRBJ1-2; TRBD1 agrees at 8 bases. The CDR3 runs 16 residues. Unmatched junction bases numbered 12, after V lost 5 bases and J lost 1 base. Germline assignment: CDR1 DFQATT and CDR2 SNEGSKA (reference sequence). In DNA form, the CDR3 reads TGCAGTGCTCACTCCGGGACAGGAAACTTTAACTATGGCTACACCTTC. Its protein product is CSAHSGTGNFNYGYTF.

This clonotype was counted a few times. The rearrangement uses TRBV7-3 and TRBJ2-3, with unresolved D. The CDR3 length is 14 residues. V was trimmed by 3 bases and J by 0 bases, leaving 7 bases between them. The V gene's germline CDR1 is SGHTA and CDR2 FQGTGA. Here the CDR3 DNA reads TGTGCCAGCAGCTTTTGGAATAGCACAGATACGCAGTATTTT. It translates to CASSFWNSTDTQYF.